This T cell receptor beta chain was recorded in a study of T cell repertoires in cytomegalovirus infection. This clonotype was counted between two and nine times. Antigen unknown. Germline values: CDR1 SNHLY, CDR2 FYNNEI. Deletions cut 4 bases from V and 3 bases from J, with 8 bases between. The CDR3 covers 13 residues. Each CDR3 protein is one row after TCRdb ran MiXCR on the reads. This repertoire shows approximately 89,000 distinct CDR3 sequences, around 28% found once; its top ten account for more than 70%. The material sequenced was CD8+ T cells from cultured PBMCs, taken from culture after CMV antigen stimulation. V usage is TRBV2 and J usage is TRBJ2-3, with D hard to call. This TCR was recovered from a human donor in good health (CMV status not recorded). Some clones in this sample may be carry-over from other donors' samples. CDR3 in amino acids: CASSVFITDTQYF. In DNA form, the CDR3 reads TGTGCCAGCAGTGTATTTATTACAGATACGCAGTATTTT.